This T cell receptor (beta chain) emerged from a study of cytomegalovirus exposure and HLA in healthy donors. Points from the study as a whole: Reported findings show TCR beta sequences accurately forecast HLA-A and HLA-B alleles in most subjects.

This PCR relied on a set of 60 Vbeta primers and 13 Jbeta primers. Clones were sequenced by immunoSEQ multiplex PCR, and TCRdb holds only the in-frame ones, with some missing. The sample holds 140,000 or so clones. Germline V lookup: CDR1 MGHRA, CDR2 YSYEKL. V shed 1 base and J shed 2 bases, with 12 bases lying between them. The CDR3 sequence is 15 residues long. Of note for this clone: Antigen specificity is unknown.

V usage is TRBV4-1 and J usage is TRBJ2-7, with D perhaps TRBD2 (5 bases). This sequence originates from a male donor in good health and CMV-seronegative. Sequenced input: PBMCs. CDR3 in DNA: TGCGCCAGCAGCCAAGGCGCCGACTACCCCTACGAGCAGTACTTC. Translating it yields CASSQGADYPYEQYF.